Listed below are T cell receptor beta chains from one sample, sequenced in a study of shared clonotypes between healthy human individuals. Method: immunoSEQ multiplex PCR; TCRdb's copy keeps in-frame clones and lacks some. The top ten clones hold less than 1.5% of a sample with roughly 1 million clones, roughly 80% of them seen once. Sequenced input: memory CD4+ T cells sorted from blood. These receptors came from a man between 18 and 29 years old in good health. The CDR3 runs from the conserved cysteine through the conserved F or W. The D gene is left open where the match is weak. Where a row states a size, it is once, few, many or the class of an expanded clone; other rows omit it.

v_gene: TRBV12-5
d_gene: NA
j_gene: TRBJ2-5
abundance: once
CDR3aa: CASGLTGEVPGETQYF
CDR3nt: TGTGCTAGTGGTTTGACAGGGGAGGTCCCTGGCGAGACCCAGTACTTC

v_gene: TRBV5-1
d_gene: TRBD2
j_gene: TRBJ2-1
abundance: NA
CDR3aa: CASSSGTSGGNNEQFF
CDR3nt: TGCGCCAGCAGCTCCGGGACTAGCGGGGGGAACAATGAGCAGTTCTTC

v_gene: TRBV11-3
d_gene: NA
j_gene: TRBJ2-1
abundance: few
CDR3aa: CASSLGAAAYNEQFF
CDR3nt: TGTGCCAGCAGCTTAGGGGCAGCAGCCTACAATGAGCAGTTCTTC

v_gene: TRBV7-9
d_gene: NA
j_gene: TRBJ1-2
abundance: NA
CDR3aa: CASSSQGPLDGYTF
CDR3nt: TGTGCCAGCAGCTCGCAGGGTCCCTTGGATGGCTACACCTTC

v_gene: TRBV7-7
d_gene: NA
j_gene: TRBJ2-5
abundance: NA
CDR3aa: CASSLGQFGTQYF
CDR3nt: TGTGCTAGCAGCTTAGGACAGTTCGGGACCCAGTACTTC

v_gene: TRBV23-1
d_gene: NA
j_gene: TRBJ2-7
abundance: NA
CDR3aa: CASSQSAHEQYF
CDR3nt: TGCGCCAGCAGTCAATCCGCCCACGAGCAGTACTTC

v_gene: TRBV9
d_gene: NA
j_gene: TRBJ2-3
abundance: NA
CDR3aa: CASSVQDSTDTQYF
CDR3nt: TGTGCCAGCAGCGTACAAGATAGCACAGATACGCAGTATTTT

v_gene: TRBV2
d_gene: TRBD1
j_gene: TRBJ2-1
abundance: NA
CDR3aa: CATAQGALGNEQFF
CDR3nt: TGTGCCACCGCTCAGGGGGCGCTAGGAAATGAGCAGTTCTTC

v_gene: TRBV6-1
d_gene: TRBD2
j_gene: TRBJ2-1
abundance: NA
CDR3aa: CASSATSGGLGEQFF
CDR3nt: TGTGCCAGCAGTGCGACTAGCGGGGGCCTTGGTGAGCAGTTCTTC

v_gene: TRBV30
d_gene: NA
j_gene: TRBJ1-1
abundance: once
CDR3aa: CAWSPRLNTEAFF
CDR3nt: TGTGCCTGGAGTCCCCGGCTGAACACTGAAGCTTTCTTT

v_gene: TRBV10-3
d_gene: NA
j_gene: TRBJ2-3
abundance: NA
CDR3aa: CAISTKDTITDTQYF
CDR3nt: TGTGCCATCAGCACAAAGGACACGATCACAGATACGCAGTATTTT

v_gene: TRBV9
d_gene: NA
j_gene: TRBJ1-5
abundance: NA
CDR3aa: CASSVGTGNQPQHF
CDR3nt: TGTGCCAGCAGCGTAGGGACGGGGAATCAGCCCCAGCATTTT

v_gene: TRBV18
d_gene: NA
j_gene: TRBJ1-4
abundance: NA
CDR3aa: CASSTTAVATNEKLFF
CDR3nt: TGTGCCAGCTCAACAACAGCGGTTGCAACTAATGAAAAACTGTTTTTT

v_gene: TRBV6-1
d_gene: NA
j_gene: TRBJ1-2
abundance: NA
CDR3aa: CASSEARGYTF
CDR3nt: TGTGCCAGCAGTGAAGCGCGGGGCTACACCTTC

v_gene: TRBV2
d_gene: TRBD1
j_gene: TRBJ2-7
abundance: NA
CDR3aa: CASRGQGRSYEQYF
CDR3nt: TGTGCCAGCAGAGGACAGGGACGTTCCTACGAGCAGTACTTC

v_gene: TRBV28
d_gene: NA
j_gene: TRBJ1-1
abundance: NA
CDR3aa: CASSYDTGALNTEAFF
CDR3nt: TGTGCCAGCAGTTACGATACGGGGGCCCTGAACACTGAAGCTTTCTTT

v_gene: TRBV6-5
d_gene: NA
j_gene: TRBJ2-7
abundance: NA
CDR3aa: CASNRLGSYEQYF
CDR3nt: TGTGCCAGCAATCGATTGGGCAGCTACGAGCAGTACTTC

v_gene: TRBV10-2
d_gene: TRBD2
j_gene: TRBJ2-7
abundance: NA
CDR3aa: CASIGREGYEQYF
CDR3nt: TGCGCCAGCATAGGGCGGGAGGGCTACGAGCAGTACTTC

v_gene: TRBV7-9
d_gene: NA
j_gene: TRBJ1-5
abundance: NA
CDR3aa: CASSLDGEQPQHF
CDR3nt: TGTGCCAGCAGCTTAGATGGAGAACAGCCCCAGCATTTT

v_gene: TRBV19
d_gene: NA
j_gene: TRBJ2-7
abundance: NA
CDR3aa: CASSMWQPGHYEQYF
CDR3nt: TGTGCCAGTAGTATGTGGCAGCCCGGACACTACGAGCAGTACTTC

v_gene: TRBV7-2
d_gene: NA
j_gene: TRBJ2-7
abundance: NA
CDR3aa: CASSFLNRVGEQYF
CDR3nt: TGTGCCAGCAGCTTCTTGAACAGGGTCGGCGAGCAGTACTTC

v_gene: TRBV4-1
d_gene: NA
j_gene: TRBJ2-7
abundance: NA
CDR3aa: CASSQDPNRLYEQYF
CDR3nt: TGCGCCAGCAGCCAAGATCCAAACAGGTTATACGAGCAGTACTTC

v_gene: TRBV5-1
d_gene: NA
j_gene: TRBJ2-1
abundance: NA
CDR3aa: CASNSGTRVYNEQFF
CDR3nt: TGCGCCAGCAACTCGGGGACAAGAGTGTACAATGAGCAGTTCTTC

v_gene: TRBV6-1
d_gene: NA
j_gene: TRBJ1-1
abundance: NA
CDR3aa: CASMAGLNTEAFF
CDR3nt: TGTGCCAGCATGGCTGGCCTGAACACTGAAGCTTTCTTT

v_gene: TRBV7-3
d_gene: NA
j_gene: TRBJ2-1
abundance: NA
CDR3aa: CASSEKLLGGLNEQFF
CDR3nt: TGTGCCAGCAGCGAAAAACTCCTGGGGGGCCTCAATGAGCAGTTCTTC

v_gene: TRBV27
d_gene: NA
j_gene: TRBJ1-1
abundance: NA
CDR3aa: CASSLAGGFAEAFF
CDR3nt: TGTGCCAGCAGTTTAGCGGGGGGGTTCGCTGAAGCTTTCTTT

v_gene: TRBV14
d_gene: NA
j_gene: TRBJ2-1
abundance: NA
CDR3aa: CASSQGAGRHNEQFF
CDR3nt: TGTGCCAGCAGCCAAGGCGCAGGGCGACACAATGAGCAGTTCTTC

v_gene: TRBV7-2
d_gene: TRBD2
j_gene: TRBJ2-7
abundance: many
CDR3aa: CASSGAGTSGREQYF
CDR3nt: TGTGCCAGCAGCGGGGCAGGGACTAGCGGGCGGGAGCAGTACTTC

v_gene: TRBV11-2
d_gene: NA
j_gene: TRBJ2-7
abundance: NA
CDR3aa: CASTRSAGSYEQYF
CDR3nt: TGTGCCAGCACCCGCAGCGCAGGGTCCTACGAGCAGTACTTC

v_gene: TRBV6-1
d_gene: NA
j_gene: TRBJ1-3
abundance: NA
CDR3aa: CASSRTGNGNTIYF
CDR3nt: TGTGCCAGCAGTCGTACAGGGAACGGAAACACCATATATTTT

v_gene: TRBV5-1
d_gene: TRBD1
j_gene: TRBJ2-7
abundance: few
CDR3aa: CASSFGDRGVHEQYF
CDR3nt: TGCGCCAGCAGCTTTGGGGACAGGGGGGTCCACGAGCAGTACTTC

v_gene: TRBV12-5
d_gene: TRBD1
j_gene: TRBJ2-4
abundance: NA
CDR3aa: CASGLGGTGAIQYF
CDR3nt: TGTGCTAGTGGTCTGGGTGGGACAGGAGCCATTCAGTACTTC

v_gene: TRBV6-6
d_gene: TRBD2
j_gene: TRBJ2-1
abundance: NA
CDR3aa: CASSPSGSSYNEQFF
CDR3nt: TGTGCCAGCAGTCCCAGCGGGAGCTCCTACAATGAGCAGTTCTTC

v_gene: TRBV5-1
d_gene: NA
j_gene: TRBJ2-5
abundance: NA
CDR3aa: CASSSRTAMGETQYF
CDR3nt: TGCGCCAGCAGCTCCAGGACGGCGATGGGGGAGACCCAGTACTTC

v_gene: TRBV5-5
d_gene: TRBD1
j_gene: TRBJ1-5
abundance: many
CDR3aa: CASSLGSGQGLYTGQPQHF
CDR3nt: TGTGCCAGCAGCTTGGGAAGTGGACAGGGACTATACACGGGTCAGCCCCAGCATTTT

v_gene: TRBV4-1
d_gene: NA
j_gene: TRBJ1-1
abundance: once
CDR3aa: CASSPQWGEVTEAFF
CDR3nt: TGCGCCAGCAGCCCTCAGTGGGGGGAGGTCACTGAAGCTTTCTTT

v_gene: TRBV30
d_gene: NA
j_gene: TRBJ2-7
abundance: NA
CDR3aa: CAWSVYYEQYF
CDR3nt: TGTGCCTGGAGTGTCTACTACGAGCAGTACTTC

v_gene: TRBV7-9
d_gene: NA
j_gene: TRBJ1-2
abundance: NA
CDR3aa: CASRTGDNYGYTF
CDR3nt: TGTGCCAGCAGAACAGGCGATAACTATGGCTACACCTTC

v_gene: TRBV9
d_gene: NA
j_gene: TRBJ2-3
abundance: many
CDR3aa: CASSVGFGVPDTQYF
CDR3nt: TGTGCCAGCAGCGTAGGCTTCGGGGTCCCAGATACGCAGTATTTT

v_gene: TRBV7-2
d_gene: NA
j_gene: TRBJ2-5
abundance: once
CDR3aa: CASSFNPRETQYF
CDR3nt: TGTGCCAGCAGTTTCAACCCTAGGGAGACCCAGTACTTC

v_gene: TRBV5-5
d_gene: NA
j_gene: TRBJ2-7
abundance: NA
CDR3aa: CASSLMTRSSYEQYF
CDR3nt: TGTGCCAGCAGCTTAATGACCCGTTCCTCCTACGAGCAGTACTTC

v_gene: TRBV4-1
d_gene: TRBD1
j_gene: TRBJ1-2
abundance: few
CDR3aa: CASSQGDSYGYTF
CDR3nt: TGCGCCAGCAGCCAAGGGGACAGTTATGGCTACACCTTC

v_gene: TRBV6-1
d_gene: NA
j_gene: TRBJ2-5
abundance: NA
CDR3aa: CASSETPSAGETQYF
CDR3nt: TGTGCCAGCTCCGAAACCCCTAGTGCCGGCGAGACCCAGTACTTC

v_gene: TRBV7-2
d_gene: NA
j_gene: TRBJ2-2
abundance: few
CDR3aa: CASSRSGNTGELFF
CDR3nt: TGTGCCAGCAGCCGAAGCGGTAACACCGGGGAGCTGTTTTTT

v_gene: TRBV9
d_gene: TRBD2
j_gene: TRBJ2-3
abundance: few
CDR3aa: CASSVSRGGRPDTQYF
CDR3nt: TGTGCCAGCAGCGTTTCTCGCGGCGGGAGACCAGATACGCAGTATTTT

v_gene: TRBV5-1
d_gene: NA
j_gene: TRBJ1-1
abundance: once
CDR3aa: CASSFGTLNTEAFF
CDR3nt: TGCGCCAGCAGCTTCGGGACACTTAACACTGAAGCTTTCTTT

v_gene: TRBV11-2
d_gene: NA
j_gene: TRBJ1-6
abundance: NA
CDR3aa: CASSPVDGIKSPLHF
CDR3nt: TGTGCCAGCAGCCCGGTAGATGGTATAAAATCACCCCTCCACTTT

v_gene: TRBV29-1
d_gene: NA
j_gene: TRBJ2-4
abundance: NA
CDR3aa: CSVELGRAKNIQYF
CDR3nt: TGCAGCGTTGAACTGGGGAGGGCCAAAAACATTCAGTACTTC

v_gene: TRBV18
d_gene: NA
j_gene: TRBJ1-5
abundance: NA
CDR3aa: CASSPLPGEQPQHF
CDR3nt: TGTGCCAGCTCACCGCTGCCCGGGGAGCAGCCCCAGCATTTT

v_gene: TRBV9
d_gene: NA
j_gene: TRBJ2-7
abundance: NA
CDR3aa: CASSPSPGTYYEQYF
CDR3nt: TGTGCCAGCAGCCCCTCTCCAGGAACATACTACGAGCAGTACTTC

v_gene: TRBV28
d_gene: NA
j_gene: TRBJ2-5
abundance: NA
CDR3aa: CASSPSRETQYF
CDR3nt: TGTGCCAGCAGTCCCAGTCGCGAGACCCAGTACTTC

v_gene: TRBV5-1
d_gene: NA
j_gene: TRBJ1-2
abundance: few
CDR3aa: CASSETGILGYTF
CDR3nt: TGCGCCAGCAGCGAAACAGGGATCCTGGGCTACACCTTC

v_gene: TRBV29-1
d_gene: NA
j_gene: TRBJ2-1
abundance: NA
CDR3aa: CSVVRGMLDNEQFF
CDR3nt: TGCAGCGTTGTCCGGGGGATGCTCGACAATGAGCAGTTCTTC

v_gene: TRBV6-6
d_gene: NA
j_gene: TRBJ1-1
abundance: NA
CDR3aa: CASSYPEIQGEAFF
CDR3nt: TGTGCCAGCAGTTACCCGGAAATTCAGGGCGAAGCTTTCTTT

v_gene: TRBV20-1
d_gene: NA
j_gene: TRBJ2-1
abundance: few
CDR3aa: CSATDGGQQFF
CDR3nt: TGCAGTGCCACCGACGGGGGACAGCAGTTCTTC

v_gene: TRBV5-6
d_gene: NA
j_gene: TRBJ1-4
abundance: many
CDR3aa: CASSLGGRYEKLFF
CDR3nt: TGTGCCAGCAGCTTGGGGGGGCGGTACGAAAAACTGTTTTTT

v_gene: TRBV7-8
d_gene: NA
j_gene: TRBJ1-5
abundance: NA
CDR3aa: CASSLVFDQPQHF
CDR3nt: TGTGCCAGCAGCTTAGTGTTTGATCAGCCCCAGCATTTT